This T cell receptor beta chain was identified in a study of blood T cell repertoires in COVID-19. Repertoires were generated with immunoSEQ multiplex PCR, while TCRdb's copy carries only in-frame clones and drops some. This table has a few hundred thousand clones, approximately 90% appearing once. The CDR3 contains 14 residues. Germline V lookup: CDR1 MGHRA, CDR2 YSYEKL. V was shortened by 2 bases and J by 1 base, with 6 bases between the two germline ends. The receptor was derived from a woman aged 40 to 49 with acute or convalescent COVID-19. The gene calls are TRBV4-1 and TRBJ1-5; D is possibly TRBD1 (5 bases). Sequenced material: peripheral blood. Here the CDR3 reads CASSQPGSNQPQHF. Written as DNA, the CDR3 is TGCGCCAGCAGCCAACCAGGGAGCAATCAGCCCCAGCATTTT.